This TCR beta chain was sequenced for a study of identical twins. Losses at the gene ends were 3 bases for V and 1 base for J; bases not matched to a gene: 8. CDR3 length: 15 amino acids. Germline loops: CDR1 DFQATT, CDR2 SNEGSKA (reference sequence). TCRdb fed the 5' RACE reads into MiXCR, producing one record per CDR3 protein. This table holds some 900,000 distinct CDR3 sequences, 10% to 15% found once. The data were also submitted as part of a second study, on yellow fever vaccine responses in identical twins. From that study: Twins showed a vaccine T cell response that reportedly seemed partly convergent, partly personalized.

Sequencing was done on a sample of PBMCs. The chain combines TRBV20-1 with TRBJ2-7; 8 bases line up with TRBD2. The origin of this receptor is a woman aged 18 to 35 in good health. The CDR3 nucleotides read TGCAGTGCTAGGACCCCGCCTAGCGGGTCCTACGAGCAGTACTTC. Translation: CSARTPPSGSYEQYF.